This T cell receptor beta chain stems from a study of T cells in Graves' hyperthyroidism and ophthalmopathy. Amplification of TCR beta CDR3 regions was performed using RNA transcripts as template. The study used the HTBI primer set for a first-round RT-PCR of the TCR CDR3. Each CDR3 protein is one row after TCRdb ran MiXCR on the multiplex PCR reads. The top ten clones hold around 13% of a sample with 500,000 to 650,000 distinct CDR3 sequences, roughly 15% of them seen once. CDR1 is LNHNV, CDR2 YYDKDF, per germline (reference sequence). V shed 1 base and J 5 bases; nucleotides not matched to a gene: 10. CDR3 length: 18 amino acids. From around 11 ml of fresh peripheral blood, PBMCs were isolated. The table lists this clonotype with many counts.

The source material was blood. The origin of this receptor is a woman in her forties or fifties with Graves' ophthalmopathy. The chain combines TRBV15 with TRBJ2-3; 12 positions match TRBD2. The CDR3 DNA follows: TGTGCCACCAGCAGAGCCCGGGCGACTAGCGGGAGTGGAGATACGCAGTATTTT. The encoded protein is CATSRARATSGSGDTQYF.